This T cell receptor beta chain was observed in a study of post-analysis software for immune sequencing data. Presence of unique molecular identifiers characterized the TCR beta cDNA libraries. TCRdb reprocessed the PCR reads with MiXCR, giving one entry per CDR3 protein. In the table there are some 800,000 distinct CDR3 sequences, roughly 50% of which are singletons. A note on this clonotype: Its target is not known.

Study-wide results and limits: F measure showed strong co-clustering of same-batch samples. Compared with controls, patients showed significantly lower normalized Chao1 diversity. TRBV5-6, TRBV5-1 and TRBV20-1 were among four or five TRBV segments more frequent in patients than controls.

V lost 5 bases, J lost 2 bases, and 10 bases stayed unmatched. The CDR3 covers 16 residues. Germline CDR1 is SGHTA and CDR2 is FQGNSA. The clonotype originates from a girl aged 5-17 years with multiple sclerosis. Input material: blood. This chain uses TRBV7-2 with TRBJ2-7; 9 positions match TRBD1. DNA of the CDR3: TGTGCCAGCAGCGTAGTCGGGACAGGGATGACCTACGAGCAGTACTTC. Protein sequence: CASSVVGTGMTYEQYF.